The TCR beta chain described here comes from a study of Ad26.COV2.S vaccination and SARS-CoV-2 variants. Measured with immunoSEQ multiplex PCR; TCRdb has only the in-frame clones, and not every one. The sample consists of 120,000 to 150,000 clones, about nine tenths of them appearing once. This CDR3 contains 11 residues. The ends were cut back, 2 bases at V and 10 bases at J, with 6 bases in the middle. Germline CDR1 SEHNR, CDR2 FQNEAQ (reference sequence). The V call is TRBV7-9, the J call TRBJ2-1; D unclear. The sequence was collected from a human donor who had recovered from COVID-19. Sample: peripheral blood, taken after recovery from COVID-19. The CDR3 here is CASSLRAEQFF. The CDR3, as DNA: TGTGCCAGCAGCTTACGGGCAGAGCAGTTCTTC.